This entry features one T cell receptor (beta chain) sequence. These data belong to a study of T cell repertoires in cytomegalovirus infection. Per germline, CDR1 MGHRA and CDR2 YSYEKL. The CDR3 totals 15 residues. Trimming removed 0 bases at V and 2 bases at J, with 8 bases between. MiXCR was run by TCRdb on the reads, yielding one entry per CDR3 protein. The table has 150,000 to 200,000 distinct CDR3 sequences, roughly a fifth seen once. The TCR was taken from a human donor in good health (CMV status not recorded). Some clones in this sample may be carry-over from other donors' samples. The specimen was PBMCs. V is TRBV4-1 and J is TRBJ1-3, with no clear D. Here the CDR3 DNA reads TGCGCCAGCAGCCAAGATCTGAGAACTGGAAACACCATATATTTT. Residues: CASSQDLRTGNTIYF.